This is a list of T cell receptor beta chains from one sample in a study of regulatory T cells in long-lasting Graves disease. TCRdb itself ran the multiplex PCR reads through MiXCR, one entry per CDR3 protein. The sample holds roughly 360,000 distinct CDR3 sequences; roughly 24% are singletons and the top ten take around 30%. This material consisted of peripheral blood mononuclear cells (PBMCs), taken when the disease was refractory, from a patient treated with antithyroid drugs. These receptors came from a middle-aged woman with Graves disease. CDR3s include the opening cysteine and the closing phenylalanine or tryptophan. The D gene is left open where the match is weak. Rows may omit the clone size; those that give it use once, few, many or a size class.

j_call clone_size v_call d_call cdr3_nt cdr3_aa
TRBJ2-7 few TRBV10-2 TRBD2 TGCGCCAGCAGTGAGTCTAGCGGGAGGGCCGGTTTCTACGAGCAGTACTTC CASSESSGRAGFYEQYF
TRBJ2-5 many TRBV29-1 TRBD1 TGCAGCGTTGGGACAGGTGTAGGAGAGACCCAGTACTTC CSVGTGVGETQYF
TRBJ1-5 few TRBV11-2 - TGTGCCAGCAGCCTCCGACCCGGCCAGCCCCAGCATTTT CASSLRPGQPQHF
TRBJ2-7 many TRBV29-1 TRBD1 TGCAGCGCCTCAGGGGGTGGCGAGCAGTACTTC CSASGGGEQYF
TRBJ2-7 many TRBV19 - TGTGCCAGTAGTATAGGGGCTGGCTACGAGCAGTACTTC CASSIGAGYEQYF
TRBJ1-6 - TRBV20-1 - TGCAGTGTCCGAAGACAGGTCCCGGATTCACCCCTCCACTTT CSVRRQVPDSPLHF
TRBJ2-5 - TRBV10-3 TRBD2 TGTGCCATCGGGCTAGCGGGAGGTAAAGAGACCCAGTACTTC CAIGLAGGKETQYF
TRBJ1-2 few TRBV6-5 - TGTGCCAGCGGTTGGGGGGAAAACTATGGCTACACCTTC CASGWGENYGYTF
TRBJ2-7 many TRBV11-2 - TGTGCCAGCAGCTTAGGAGACAGAATATTCGTCTCCTACGAGCAGTACTTC CASSLGDRIFVSYEQYF
TRBJ1-5 many TRBV20-1 - TGCAGTGCTAGAGTGGTAGGCAATCAGCCCCAGCATTTT CSARVVGNQPQHF
TRBJ2-2 - TRBV20-1 - TGCAGTGCTTGGAGTTGGGTGAACACCGGGGAGCTGTTTTTT CSAWSWVNTGELFF
TRBJ1-1 few TRBV5-1 - TGCGCCAGCAGCCTCAACGACATTGTTGCAGTCCGGGGCACTGAAGCTTTCTTT CASSLNDIVAVRGTEAFF
TRBJ1-5 many TRBV7-9 - TGTGCCAGCAGCTCTCGGGCCCCGGTAAAGCCCCAGCATTTT CASSSRAPVKPQHF
TRBJ1-2 few TRBV20-1 TRBD1 TGCAGTGCTTTCACAGGGGTGGGGGGCTACACCTTC CSAFTGVGGYTF
TRBJ2-3 - TRBV7-9 TRBD2 TGTGCCAGCAGCCAAGCGGGAGCGGGGGATACGCAGTATTTT CASSQAGAGDTQYF
TRBJ1-5 - TRBV30 - TGTGCCTGGAGTTCGAGGGGGATCTGGGGCAATCAGCCCCAGCATTTT CAWSSRGIWGNQPQHF
TRBJ2-5 - TRBV7-9 TRBD2 TGTGCCAGCAGCTTAGGACTAGCGGGAAGGAGTGAGACCCAGTACTTC CASSLGLAGRSETQYF
TRBJ1-1 many TRBV11-2 - TGTGCCAGCAGCCTGTACAGTGACACTGAAGCTTTCTTT CASSLYSDTEAFF
TRBJ1-5 - TRBV2 TRBD1 TGTGCCAGCAGTGAAGTCAGGGGGAACGGTCAGCCCCAGCATTTT CASSEVRGNGQPQHF
TRBJ1-1 few TRBV4-1 - TGCGCCAGCAGCCAAGTTGGCAGCATGAACACTGAAGCTTTCTTT CASSQVGSMNTEAFF
TRBJ2-7 - TRBV3-1 - TGTGCCAGCAGCCCGATGGCCGGGATTAGCGACGAGCAGTACTTC CASSPMAGISDEQYF
TRBJ2-7 - TRBV5-1 TRBD2 TGCGCCAGCAGCCCTGGCCTAGCGGGAGCCGAGCAGTACTTC CASSPGLAGAEQYF
TRBJ2-7 many TRBV20-1 - TGCAGTGCTGGACGGATAGGGCGCGAGCAGTACTTC CSAGRIGREQYF
TRBJ2-1 once TRBV5-6 - TGTGCCAGCAGCTTGGGAATATACAATGAGCAGTTCTTC CASSLGIYNEQFF
TRBJ2-7 - TRBV5-1 - TGCGCCAGCAGACACGCAGGGGACGAGCAGTACTTC CASRHAGDEQYF
TRBJ2-3 - TRBV6-5 TRBD2 TGTGCCAGCAGTTACGCGACTAGCGGGATAGATACGCAGTATTTT CASSYATSGIDTQYF
TRBJ1-1 - TRBV19 - TGTGCCAGTAGTGTACCGGGGACAAGAGCTTTCTTT CASSVPGTRAFF
TRBJ1-5 - TRBV6-1 TRBD1 TGTGCCAGCTGGGGGCAGGGGGGGCAGCCCCAGCATTTT CASWGQGGQPQHF
TRBJ1-1 many TRBV11-2 TRBD1 TGTGCCAGCAGAGAGGACAGGGTGGCCCCCGGCACTGAAGCTTTCTTT CASREDRVAPGTEAFF
TRBJ1-2 - TRBV29-1 - TGCAGCGTTGAAGATCCAAGGGCCGGGTTCCGGAATGGCTACACCTTC CSVEDPRAGFRNGYTF
TRBJ2-6 many TRBV20-1 TRBD1 TGCAGTGCTAGAGCCTCGAGGGACAGGGGTCTAGCTGGGGCCAACGTCCTGACTTTC CSARASRDRGLAGANVLTF
TRBJ2-4 few TRBV7-9 - TGTGCCAGCAGCCACACAGGCCTCCTAGCCAAAAACATTCAGTACTTC CASSHTGLLAKNIQYF
TRBJ1-5 many TRBV2 - TGTGCCAGCAGTTTAAGGCCAGGAGGTCAGCCCCAGCATTTT CASSLRPGGQPQHF
TRBJ2-5 many TRBV28 TRBD2 TGTGCCAGCAGTTACCCGGGACTAGCGGGAAGAGAGACCCAGTACTTC CASSYPGLAGRETQYF
TRBJ2-7 - TRBV3-1 TRBD2 TGTGCCAGCAGCGGGAAGGGGACTAGCGGTTCCTACGAGCAGTACTTC CASSGKGTSGSYEQYF
TRBJ2-5 many TRBV6-1 - TGTGCCAGCAGCGACGTACCTCAGACCCAGTACTTC CASSDVPQTQYF
TRBJ2-5 many TRBV20-1 - TGCAGTGCTGGTAGCAGGGGATGGGGGGAGACCCAGTACTTC CSAGSRGWGETQYF
TRBJ1-3 - TRBV19 - TGTGCCAGTAGTTGGACATTGAGGAGCTCTGGAAACACCATATATTTT CASSWTLRSSGNTIYF
TRBJ1-2 many TRBV6-2/TRBV6-3 - TGTGCCAGCAGTTACCGCGCCTATGGCTACACCTTC CASSYRAYGYTF
TRBJ2-3 few TRBV28 - TGTGCCAGCAGACAAAGCGGAACCCCGAGGGACACAGATACGCAGTATTTT CASRQSGTPRDTDTQYF
TRBJ1-4 few TRBV6-1 TRBD1 TGTGCCAGCGGTGGGAACAGGGGGGTGGAAAAACTGTTTTTT CASGGNRGVEKLFF
TRBJ2-1 few TRBV2 - TGTGCCAGCAGTGATTCCTGGGGGTCCGGGAGTAGGTCCTACAATGAGCAGTTCTTC CASSDSWGSGSRSYNEQFF
TRBJ2-2 few TRBV7-9 TRBD2 TGTGCCAGCAAAGGCGGGAGGTTCACCGGGGAGCTGTTTTTT CASKGGRFTGELFF
TRBJ2-7 - TRBV20-1 - TGCAGTGCTAGATTTTCGGGACGAGTTTCCTACGAGCAGTACTTC CSARFSGRVSYEQYF
TRBJ2-7 many TRBV28 TRBD1 TGTGCCAGCAGTCCCCTTGGACAGGGGGCGTACGAGCAGTACTTC CASSPLGQGAYEQYF
TRBJ2-7 many TRBV6-6 - TGTGCCAGCAGTTACTCGATACCGACACCCCTCGAGCAGTACTTC CASSYSIPTPLEQYF
TRBJ1-4 many TRBV28 TRBD1 TGTGCCAGCATACGAGGACGTCGGACAGGGACTAATGAAAAACTGTTTTTT CASIRGRRTGTNEKLFF
TRBJ1-1 - TRBV28 - TGTGCCAGCAGTTTTACAGCAAAGAAAGGGCTCACTGAAGCTTTCTTT CASSFTAKKGLTEAFF
TRBJ1-5 few TRBV7-9 - TGTGCCAGCAGCTTAAACAGCCTTCAGCCCCAGCATTTT CASSLNSLQPQHF
TRBJ1-5 few TRBV19 - TGTGCCAGTAGGGACACGGTTAGCAATCAGCCCCAGCATTTT CASRDTVSNQPQHF
TRBJ2-5 many TRBV10-3 - TGTGCCATCAGTGGAGTTCCAGAGACCCAGTACTTC CAISGVPETQYF
TRBJ2-2 many TRBV20-1 TRBD2 TGCAGTGCCAGACTAGCGGGAGGGACAGGGGGCGGGGAGCTGTTTTTT CSARLAGGTGGGELFF
TRBJ1-5 many TRBV5-5 - TGTGCCAGCAGCCCCGGGACGGTACCCAATCAGCCCCAGCATTTT CASSPGTVPNQPQHF
TRBJ1-5 few TRBV4-2 - TGTGCCAGCAGCCAAGGGACAGAATATCAGCCCCAGCATTTT CASSQGTEYQPQHF
TRBJ1-6 many TRBV19 - TGTGCCAGTAGCGCAACAGGAGTGGATTCACCCCTCCACTTT CASSATGVDSPLHF
TRBJ2-3 - TRBV28 - TGTGCCAGCAGTTTTCTAGTAGGAATGGATACGCAGTATTTT CASSFLVGMDTQYF
TRBJ2-2 few TRBV27 TRBD1 TGTGCCAGCAGTCCCCCGGGACAGGGGTTGACCGGGGAGCTGTTTTTT CASSPPGQGLTGELFF
TRBJ1-3 - TRBV28 TRBD1 TGTGCCAGCACAGCCGGGACAGGACTCTCTGGAAACACCATATATTTT CASTAGTGLSGNTIYF
TRBJ1-1 many TRBV27 - TGTGCCAGCAGGGTAGGGGCGAGCACTGAAGCTTTCTTT CASRVGASTEAFF